The present TCR beta chain was sequenced within a study of blood T cell repertoires in COVID-19. Across the whole study: The cDNA or gDNA used as material had been derived from T cells, B-cell-depleted T cells, or PBMCs.

This clone was counted a few times. This CDR3 has 11 amino acids. Trimming cost V 8 bases and J 0 bases, with 7 bases left between them. The germline CDR1 and CDR2 sequences are DFQATT and SNEGSKA (reference sequence). The repertoire was sequenced with immunoSEQ multiplex PCR; TCRdb's copy has only in-frame clones and lacks some. The table shows about 130,000 clones, with around 80% occurring only once. The receptor comes from a woman between 55 and 75 years old with acute or convalescent COVID-19. The V and J genes are TRBV20-1 and TRBJ1-2; D ambiguous. Specimen: peripheral blood. In nucleotides, the CDR3 is TGCAGTCACACCTCTAACTATGGCTACACCTTC. Its translation: CSHTSNYGYTF.